This T cell receptor beta chain was obtained from a study of blood T cell repertoires in COVID-19 (dated by TCRdb to between 2020 and 2021). Study-level background: The collaborator samples originated in the United States, Italy and Spain and spanned the acute and convalescent phases of COVID-19. The material from the prospective study consisted of cDNA or gDNA derived from T cells, B-cell-depleted T cells, or PBMCs. The dataset comprised deeply sampled blood TCRbeta repertoires from subjects exposed to, actively infected with, or recovered from COVID-19. The repertoires were made available in a free public database intended to serve as a resource for research on the immune response to SARS-CoV-2. The samples were drawn from the first 160 participants of the ongoing ImmuneRACE study and from 950 to 1,500 subjects provided by 6 global collaborators. Nearly every sample came with metadata listing a de-identified subject ID, COVID-19 status, age in years and sex. HLA class I and class II types, where available, came from metadata supplied by the sample provider rather than from assay-based typing. The investigation overall reported the following: Clinical and demographic metadata were provided uncurated, with the amount varying by source and participant.

From cysteine to phenylalanine, the CDR3 is 15 amino acids long. Only CDR3 DNA remains: 45 bases, in frame from the first base. V has 0 bases trimmed and J has 4 bases trimmed; junction bases matching no gene number 4. CDR1 and CDR2 were assigned from the germline V gene (reference sequence) as LGHDT and YNNKEL. The collaborating institutions used their own protocols to collect whole blood in K2EDTA tubes. For TCRbeta analysis, collaborator samples were shipped as frozen whole blood, as isolated PBMCs, or as DNA extracted from either sample type. The immunoSEQ Assay, a bias-controlled multiplex PCR, was used to amplify TCRbeta CDR3 regions from genomic DNA. The published analysis was carried out like this. The number of nucleated cells in each sample was estimated from the amplification of reference gene primers within the assay. To quantify the absolute abundance of each unique TCRbeta CDR3 rearrangement, sequence reads were collapsed and filtered. For each sample, productive Simpson clonality was calculated as the square root of Simpson's diversity index across productive rearrangements. TCRdb limited this immuneACCESS table to in-frame rearrangements with V and J called. A share of clones is missing; checked studies link under half to unresolved V genes, and the rest is unexplained. V, J and clone size were drawn from that table, and D and trimming were deduced from the DNA. Across this sample there are fewer than 200,000 clones, with roughly nine tenths seen only once. Roughly 26% of the sample rests with the top ten.

This clone was detected only once. Its antigen remains unidentified. Per-nucleotide qualities are absent, and no much larger clonotype sits a single base away. The source material was peripheral blood. The source of this sequence is a man aged 55 to 69 with acute or convalescent COVID-19. The sequence links TRBV3-1 (or the pseudogene TRBV3-2) to TRBJ1-2; 8 bases in the middle match TRBD1. The CDR3 has the sequence CASSQDPGGVYGYTF. The sequence in DNA is TGTGCCAGCAGCCAAGACCCAGGGGGCGTCTATGGCTACACCTTC.